This T cell receptor beta chain was identified during a study of blood T cell repertoires in COVID-19. Across the whole study: Samples taken during acute and convalescent COVID-19 were collected in the United States, Italy and Spain. Nucleic acid was either cDNA or gDNA, and it came from T cells, B-cell-depleted T cells, or PBMCs.

Trimming left V 4 bases short and J 2 bases short, with 12 bases between. CDR3 length: 15 amino acids. Per the germline V gene, CDR1 is SGHTA and CDR2 is FQGNSA. This clone was seen only once. The method was immunoSEQ multiplex PCR; TCRdb's version includes in-frame clones alone and lacks a portion of them. The sample records about 200,000 clones, 75% to 90% being singletons. Followed longitudinally, the Seattle patients had been enrolled during active infection. Sequencing input: peripheral blood. This chain connects TRBV7-2 to TRBJ2-1; D possibly corresponds to TRBD2 (6 bases). This TCR came from a woman between 65 and 79 years old with COVID-19, enrolled during active disease. As DNA, the CDR3 is TGTGCCAGCAGCTCGGGACTCAGCCCCTACAATGAGCAGTTCTTC. Encoded protein: CASSSGLSPYNEQFF.